This T cell receptor beta chain was identified during a study of blood T cell repertoires in COVID-19 (dated by TCRdb to between 2020 and 2021). Broadly, across the study: Samples from collaborators originated in the United States, Italy and Spain and spanned both the acute and convalescent phases of COVID-19. The material from the prospective study consisted of cDNA or gDNA derived from T cells, B-cell-depleted T cells, or PBMCs. Subjects who had been exposed to COVID-19, were actively infected with it, or had recovered from it provided the deeply sampled blood TCRbeta repertoires that made up the dataset. The repertoires were released in a freely available public database intended as a resource for research on the immune response to SARS-CoV-2. Samples were obtained from the ongoing ImmuneRACE study (first 160 participants) and from 950 to 1,500 subjects provided by 6 global collaborators. A de-identified subject ID, COVID-19 status, age in years and sex were almost always included in the sample metadata. Where available, HLA class I and class II types were obtained from metadata supplied by the sample provider rather than from assay-based typing. General conclusions and limits of the study: The amount of clinical and demographic metadata varied by source and participant and was provided uncurated.

TCRbeta CDR3 regions were amplified from genomic DNA by means of the immunoSEQ Assay, a bias-controlled multiplex PCR. On the study's bioinformatics: The number of nucleated cells in each sample was estimated from the amplification of reference gene primers within the assay. To quantify the absolute abundance of each unique TCRbeta CDR3 rearrangement, sequence reads were collapsed and filtered. For each sample, productive Simpson clonality was calculated as the square root of Simpson's diversity index over productive rearrangements. TCRdb limited this immuneACCESS table to in-frame rearrangements with V and J called. A share of clones is missing; checked studies link under half to unresolved V genes, and the rest is unexplained. V, J and clone size reflect that table, while D and trimming were determined from the DNA. The table for this sample lists 120,000 to 150,000 clones; approximately 90% of them were counted only once. The biggest ten clones account for about 4.1% of the sample.

This clone was detected only once. Its antigen specificity is not known. No base quality values were provided; no much bigger clone lies one nucleotide off. Each collaborating institution followed its own protocols to collect whole blood in K2EDTA tubes. For TCRbeta analysis, collaborator samples were shipped as frozen whole blood, as isolated PBMCs, or as DNA extracted from either sample type. V is cut back by 6 bases and J by 5 bases, with 10 bases in the junction unmatched. The CDR3 starts with the cysteine, ends with the phenylalanine, and has 15 residues. Left in the record is the CDR3 DNA by itself, 45 bases read in frame from the first base. CDR1 and CDR2 were assigned from the germline V gene as MDHEN and SYDVKM.

The material sequenced was peripheral blood. The chain employs TRBV28 and TRBJ2-5, with 9 junctional bases fitting TRBD1. This TCR came from a woman aged 35 to 49 with acute or convalescent COVID-19. The CDR3 in this case is CASRPDRGARETQYF. The DNA sequence is as follows: TGTGCCAGCAGGCCCGACAGGGGGGCGAGGGAGACCCAGTACTTC.